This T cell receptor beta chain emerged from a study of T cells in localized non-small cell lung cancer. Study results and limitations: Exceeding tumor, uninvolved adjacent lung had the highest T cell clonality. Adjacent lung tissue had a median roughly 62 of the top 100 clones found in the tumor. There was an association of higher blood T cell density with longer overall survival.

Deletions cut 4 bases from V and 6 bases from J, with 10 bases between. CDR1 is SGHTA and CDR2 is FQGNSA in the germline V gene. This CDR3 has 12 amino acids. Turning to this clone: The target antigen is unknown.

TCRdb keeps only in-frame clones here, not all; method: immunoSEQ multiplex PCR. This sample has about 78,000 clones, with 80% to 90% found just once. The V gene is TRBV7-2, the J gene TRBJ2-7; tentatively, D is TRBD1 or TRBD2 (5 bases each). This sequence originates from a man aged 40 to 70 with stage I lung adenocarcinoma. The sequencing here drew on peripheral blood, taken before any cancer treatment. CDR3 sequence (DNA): TGTGCCAGCAGCTCGGCAGGGACCGAGCAGTACTTC. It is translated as CASSSAGTEQYF. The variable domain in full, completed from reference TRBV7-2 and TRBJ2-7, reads GAGVSQSPSNKVTEKGKDVELRCDPISGHTALYWYRQSLGQGLEFLIYFQGNSAPDKSGLPSDRFSAERTGGSVSTLTIQRTQQEDSAVYLCASSSAGTEQYFGPGTRLTVT.